This TCR beta chain is from a study of shared clonotypes between healthy human individuals. CD4+ cells underwent separation, giving CD45RA+ naive and CD45RA-negative memory subsets. Of note for this clone: Its antigen is not known. The identical CDR3 is also encoded by other nucleotide sequences in the sample.

General study points: Approximately 5.1% was the fraction of naive CD4 clonotypes found shared across a few donors.

Germline CDR1 reads SGHTA; CDR2 reads FQGNSA. This CDR3 contains 14 residues. V trimming: 1 base; J trimming: 4 bases; junction bases outside the gene matches: 1. Per the original data handling: Junction-only sequences without quality scores came from ImmunoSEQ, so filtering differed. Assay used: immunoSEQ multiplex PCR; TCRdb lists only in-frame clones, some missing. V and J calls and clone size come straight from that table; D and trimming were deduced from the DNA. The sample contains 2 million to 3 million clones, roughly 93% of which appear only once. The sequence was obtained from a man between 18 and 29 years old in good health. Some clones in this sample may be carry-over from other donors' samples. This rearrangement joins TRBV7-2 to TRBJ1-5; 7 bases are shared with TRBD1. Specimen: naive CD4+ T cells from PBMCs. The subset here: CD45RA+ positively selected. In DNA form, the CDR3 reads TGTGCCAGCAGCTTAGGACAGGGTAATCAGCCCCAGCATTTT. Its protein is CASSLGQGNQPQHF.